This TCR beta chain came from a study of blood T cell repertoires in COVID-19. Study background: Some COVID-19 samples were acute and others convalescent; all came from the United States, Italy and Spain. Sample material is recorded as cDNA or gDNA derived from T cells, B-cell-depleted T cells, or PBMCs.

The CDR3 extends over 14 amino acids. V gave up 5 bases and J gave up 1 base, with 10 bases separating them. Germline V CDR1 and CDR2: LNHNV, YYDKDF (reference sequence). Methods used by the authors: Cell counts per sample came from amplifying reference gene primers. The assay was immunoSEQ multiplex PCR, and TCRdb's table has in-frame clones only and misses some. For V, J and clone size, that table is used; D and trimming come from the DNA. Of over 130,000 clones listed, roughly 87% are singletons. The origin of this receptor is an older woman with active or convalescent COVID-19. The rearrangement links TRBV15 to TRBJ2-3, with D possibly being TRBD1 (6 bases). Sequences were obtained from peripheral blood. The CDR3 loop reads CATSGRQGTDTQYF. CDR3 coding DNA: TGTGCCACCAGCGGACGACAGGGCACAGATACGCAGTATTTT.